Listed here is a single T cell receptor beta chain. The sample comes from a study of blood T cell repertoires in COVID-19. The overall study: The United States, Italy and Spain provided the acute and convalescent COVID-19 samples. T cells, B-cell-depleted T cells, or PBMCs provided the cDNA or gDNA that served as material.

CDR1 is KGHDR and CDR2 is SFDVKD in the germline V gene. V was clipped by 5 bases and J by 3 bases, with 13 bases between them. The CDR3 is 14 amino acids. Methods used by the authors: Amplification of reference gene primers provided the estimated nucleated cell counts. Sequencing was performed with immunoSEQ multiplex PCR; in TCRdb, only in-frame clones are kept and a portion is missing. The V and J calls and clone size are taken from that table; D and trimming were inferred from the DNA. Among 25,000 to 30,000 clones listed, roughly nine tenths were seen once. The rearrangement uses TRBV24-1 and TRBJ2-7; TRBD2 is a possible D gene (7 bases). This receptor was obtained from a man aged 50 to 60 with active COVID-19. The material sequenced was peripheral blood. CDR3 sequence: CATSGTAGHYEQYF. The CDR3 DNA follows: TGTGCCACCAGTGGGACAGCGGGACACTACGAGCAGTACTTC.